The 32 T cell receptor beta chains reported below all come from one sample, sequenced in a study of OX40 agonist ivuxolimab in advanced cancers. This table comes from immunoSEQ multiplex PCR, and its TCRdb copy is limited to in-frame clones, with some not included. The sample lists some 62,000 clones, under 95% occurring once. The sample consisted of CD4+ or CD8+ T cells sorted from blood, taken in a trial of the OX40 agonist ivuxolimab. The receptors here all came from an adult with an advanced solid tumor such as melanoma, head and neck, liver or kidney cancer.

This clone appeared once. The chain carries TRBV2 and TRBJ1-1; 7 bases are shared with TRBD1. With V trimmed by 7 bases and J by 3 bases, 11 bases remained unmatched. Germline-derived CDR1 and CDR2 are SNHLY and FYNNEI. The CDR3 is 15 amino acids. CDR3 nucleotides: TGTGCCAGCACCCCCGTGCGGACAGGTCACACTGAAGCTTTCTTT. Amino acid sequence: CASTPVRTGHTEAFF.

The chain recombines TRBV7-9 with TRBJ2-2, with D perhaps matching TRBD1 (5 bases). Trimming cost V 4 bases and J 5 bases, with 11 bases left between them. This CDR3 spans 14 amino acids. The germline gives CDR1 SEHNR, CDR2 FQNEAQ (reference sequence). The CDR3 DNA sequence: TGTGCCAGCAGCTGGGATCAGGGAACCGGGGAGCTGTTTTTT. Translated, it gives CASSWDQGTGELFF.

This chain links TRBV14 with TRBJ1-1, with unresolved D. Germline CDR1 SGHDN, CDR2 FVKESK. There are 12 residues in the CDR3. The V and J ends lost 3 bases and 11 bases respectively, with 13 bases between them. In nucleotides, the CDR3 is TGTGCCAGCAGCCACCTATCAAGCGGGGCTTTCTTT. Protein: CASSHLSSGAFF.

This rearrangement joins TRBV7-9 to TRBJ2-7; tentative D call: TRBD1 (6 bases). Germline CDR1 SEHNR, CDR2 FQNEAQ (reference sequence). The CDR3 has 14 amino acids. V was pared by 4 bases and J by 6 bases, with 16 bases between. This CDR3 reads CASSSPPGVSEQYF. The CDR3 nucleotides are TGTGCCAGCAGCTCTCCTCCAGGGGTTAGCGAGCAGTACTTC.

The rearrangement uses TRBV27 and TRBJ1-2, with a possible D match to TRBD1 (5 bases). Germline CDR1 and CDR2: MNHEY and SMNVEV (reference sequence). V was cut by 7 bases and J by 0 bases, with 15 bases left in between. The CDR3 contains 15 residues. The DNA of the CDR3 is TGTGCCAGCACCCTAACACCAGGGTCTAACTATGGCTACACCTTC. Translated: CASTLTPGSNYGYTF.

This chain uses TRBV27 with TRBJ1-5, with unresolved D. This CDR3 is built from 14 residues. Per germline, CDR1 MNHEY and CDR2 SMNVEV (reference sequence). Trimming took off 7 bases at V and 3 bases at J, with 13 bases between the two ends. The DNA of the CDR3 is TGTGCCAGCACAGGCGGCGGGTCCAATCAGCCCCAGCATTTT. Residues: CASTGGGSNQPQHF.

The gene calls are TRBV7-9 and TRBJ2-1; 7 bases are a match to TRBD2. The V and J ends lost 1 base and 5 bases, in that order; junction bases with no gene match: 5. The germline CDR1 and CDR2 sequences are SEHNR and FQNEAQ (reference sequence). The CDR3 is made up of 15 amino acids. For the CDR3, the DNA is TGTGCCAGCAGCTTAGTTGCGGGAGCAAACAATGAGCAGTTCTTC. Its protein is CASSLVAGANNEQFF.

This clone was picked up one time. Other DNA sequences within the sample encode an identical CDR3. The gene calls are TRBV19 and TRBJ2-7, with D possibly TRBD2 on 5 matching bases. Deletions cut 5 bases from V and 3 bases from J, with 8 bases between. From germline, CDR1 is LNHDA and CDR2 SQIVND (reference sequence). The length of the CDR3 is 12 residues. CDR3 DNA sequence: TGTGCCAGTAGTCCCCGGGGCTACGAGCAGTACTTC. It codes for CASSPRGYEQYF.

The chain is built from TRBV4-2 and TRBJ2-5; 10 bases agree with TRBD1. Germline CDR1 and CDR2: LGHNA and YNFKEQ. The CDR3 runs to 15 residues. V was clipped by 3 bases and J by 5 bases; unmatched bases: 6. The CDR3 loop reads CASSQVTGGEETQYF. The CDR3 DNA follows: TGTGCCAGCAGCCAGGTGACAGGGGGCGAGGAGACCCAGTACTTC.

This sequence joins TRBV5-6 and TRBJ2-3; D is ambiguous. CDR3 size: 14 residues. Trimming stripped 4 bases from V and 11 bases from J, with 20 bases between. The germline V gene encodes CDR1 SGHDT and CDR2 YYEEEE. CDR3 DNA: TGTGCCAGCAGCGGCGCTAGTTTGTGGATGGGGCAGTATTTT. Encoded protein: CASSGASLWMGQYF.

The chain employs TRBV27 and TRBJ1-2; the D is unclear. CDR1 is MNHEY and CDR2 is SMNVEV in the germline V gene (reference sequence). The V end was cut by 0 bases, the J end by 4 bases, with 18 bases between. CDR3 size: 17 residues. The CDR3, as DNA: TGTGCCAGCAGTTTATCGCGCGGGGAAGGGCCGGGCTATGGCTACACCTTC. Protein: CASSLSRGEGPGYGYTF.

The rearrangement uses TRBV5-1 and TRBJ2-1; D unclear. The CDR3 runs to 14 residues. The germline CDR1 and CDR2 sequences are SGHRS and YFSETQ. V lost 4 bases to trimming and J lost 8 bases, with 16 bases between them. CDR3 protein: CASSAEPRADEQFF. The CDR3 nucleotides read TGCGCCAGCAGCGCCGAACCCCGGGCCGATGAGCAGTTCTTC. Drawing the rest from reference TRBV5-1 and TRBJ2-1, the complete variable domain is KAGVTQTPRYLIKTRGQQVTLSCSPISGHRSVSWYQQTPGQGLQFLFEYFSETQRNKGNFPGRFSGRQFSNSRSEMNVSTLELGDSALYLCASSAEPRADEQFFGPGTRLTVL.

The chain joins TRBV14 to TRBJ2-1; 10 bases agree with TRBD2. The CDR3 runs 17 residues. Germline CDR1 reads SGHDN; CDR2 reads FVKESK. Unmatched junction bases numbered 10, after V lost 3 bases and J lost 5 bases. The CDR3 loop is CASSHPGGLAHHNEQFF. DNA of the CDR3: TGTGCCAGCAGCCACCCAGGGGGACTAGCGCATCACAATGAGCAGTTCTTC.

The chain has TRBV5-5 and TRBJ2-1, with D possibly matching TRBD2 (6 bases). V was pared by 10 bases and J by 8 bases, with 13 bases between. The CDR3 has 11 residues. Germline assignment: CDR1 SGHKS and CDR2 YYEKEE (reference sequence). The CDR3 sequence is CAASAGHEQFF. For the CDR3, the DNA is TGTGCCGCTAGCGCCGGGCATGAGCAGTTCTTC.

V gene TRBV7-2 combines with J gene TRBJ1-1; D uncertain. Germline CDR1 is SGHTA and CDR2 is FQGNSA. This CDR3 is built from 14 residues. Trimming stripped 0 bases from V and 3 bases from J, with 8 bases between. Written as DNA, the CDR3 is TGTGCCAGCAGCTTAGCTACGGTTTACACTGAAGCTTTCTTT. It encodes CASSLATVYTEAFF.

The genes are TRBV6-6 and TRBJ2-3; D gene ambiguous. Germline CDR1 and CDR2: MNHNY and SVGAGI (reference sequence). The V and J ends lost 2 bases and 1 base respectively, with 7 bases between them. The CDR3 loop spans 14 amino acids. CDR3 protein: CASSYLLRTDTQYF. The CDR3 nucleotides are TGTGCCAGCAGTTACCTCCTTCGCACAGATACGCAGTATTTT.

The genes are TRBV13 and TRBJ1-2; tentatively, D is TRBD1 (5 bases). The CDR3 is made up of 16 amino acids. V was shortened by 3 bases and J by 4 bases, with 18 bases between the two germline ends. Germline V lookup: CDR1 PRHDT, CDR2 FYEKMQ (reference sequence). CDR3 DNA: TGTGCCAGCAGCTTGCGGGCCAGGGCCGGTCTCTATGGCTACACCTTC. Translation: CASSLRARAGLYGYTF.

The chain employs TRBV7-9 and TRBJ2-1; TRBD1 might be the D (6 bases). Germline CDR1 reads SEHNR; CDR2 reads FQNEAQ (reference sequence). This CDR3 comprises 13 residues. Trimming removed 6 bases from V and 3 bases from J, with 9 bases in between. CDR3 sequence reads: CASRLDSYNEQFF. DNA for the CDR3: TGTGCCAGCAGGTTGGACAGCTACAATGAGCAGTTCTTC.

This chain connects TRBV15 to TRBJ2-2; 13 bases agree with TRBD2. The V gene end was trimmed by 0 bases and the J gene end by 3 bases; junction bases not matched to a gene: 7. Germline values: CDR1 LNHNV, CDR2 YYDKDF (reference sequence). This CDR3 comprises 19 residues. In DNA, the CDR3 is TGTGCCACCAGCAGAGAGACCGGGACTAGCGGGACTCACACCGGGGAGCTGTTTTTT. Encoded protein: CATSRETGTSGTHTGELFF.

The J gene is TRBJ1-1, the V gene TRBV4-3; the D is unclear. The V end was cut by 5 bases, the J end by 5 bases, with 15 bases between. Per germline, CDR1 LGHNA and CDR2 YSLEER. The CDR3 has 14 amino acids. CDR3 in amino acids: CASSFGRGWTEAFF. In nucleotides, the CDR3 is TGCGCCAGCAGCTTCGGGCGAGGTTGGACTGAAGCTTTCTTT.

The chain is built from TRBV7-8 and TRBJ1-4; 9 nucleotides align to TRBD1. Germline CDR1 SGHVS, CDR2 FQNEAQ. Losses at the gene ends were 5 bases for V and 4 bases for J; bases not matched to a gene: 5. The CDR3 covers 15 residues. Written as DNA, the CDR3 is TGTGCCAGCAGCACTACAGGGGGCTTTAATGAAAAACTGTTTTTT. Residues: CASSTTGGFNEKLFF.

The chain employs TRBV11-3 and TRBJ2-2, with 8 nucleotides matching TRBD1. The CDR3 extends over 18 amino acids. Trimming took 0 bases from V and 3 from J; bases not matched to a gene: 9. Germline-derived CDR1 and CDR2 are SGHNT and YENEEA. CDR3 sequence (DNA): TGTGCCAGCAGCTTAGATCCGAGGACAGGGAGGCACACCGGGGAGCTGTTTTTT. This gives the protein CASSLDPRTGRHTGELFF.

The gene calls are TRBV27 and TRBJ1-2; a possible D gene is TRBD1 (5 bases). The V and J ends lost 3 bases and 2 bases respectively, with 19 bases between them. Germline loops: CDR1 MNHEY, CDR2 SMNVEV (reference sequence). There are 17 residues in the CDR3. Here the CDR3 reads CASSFSPLGTVNYGYTF. As DNA, the CDR3 is TGTGCCAGCAGTTTTTCTCCCCTCGGGACGGTAAACTATGGCTACACCTTC.

V usage is TRBV4-1 and J usage is TRBJ2-3; TRBD1 aligns across 7 bases. Germline V gives CDR1 MGHRA, CDR2 YSYEKL. V dropped 4 bases and J dropped 4; count of bases not matched to a gene: 8. The CDR3 sequence is 15 residues long. The CDR3 DNA reads as TGCGCCAGCAGCCCCATCGACAGGGCGGCAGATACGCAGTATTTT. This encodes CASSPIDRAADTQYF.

J is TRBJ2-2 and V is TRBV5-5; the D gene is possibly TRBD1 (5 bases). The CDR3 extends over 14 amino acids. The V and J ends lost 0 bases and 7 bases respectively, with 10 bases between them. Germline-derived CDR1 and CDR2 are SGHKS and YYEKEE (reference sequence). The CDR3 bases are TGTGCCAGCAGCTTGGTAGCAGGGAACGGGGAGCTGTTTTTT. Residues: CASSLVAGNGELFF. Full variable domain (rest looked up from reference TRBV5-5 and TRBJ2-2): DAGVTQSPTHLIKTRGQQVTLRCSPISGHKSVSWYQQVLGQGPQFIFQYYEKEERGRGNFPDRFSARQFPNYSSELNVNALLLGDSALYLCASSLVAGNGELFFGEGSRLTVL.

The genes are TRBV15 and TRBJ2-1; tentative D call: TRBD2 (5 bases). V dropped 1 base and J dropped 4 bases, with 17 bases sitting between them. The CDR3 covers 17 residues. Per the germline V gene, CDR1 is LNHNV and CDR2 is YYDKDF (reference sequence). CDR3 nucleotides: TGTGCCACCAGCAGAGGAAGTCCCGGGATCATTTACAATGAGCAGTTCTTC. Translating gives CATSRGSPGIIYNEQFF. Looking up the rest from reference TRBV15 and TRBJ2-1 gives the full variable domain: DAMVIQNPRYQVTQFGKPVTLSCSQTLNHNVMYWYQQKSSQAPKLLFHYYDKDFNNEADTPDNFQSRRPNTSFCFLDIRSPGLGDTAMYLCATSRGSPGIIYNEQFFGPGTRLTVL.

The chain has TRBV7-9 and TRBJ2-2, with 10 bases identical to TRBD2. V lost 3 bases to trimming and J lost 4 bases; unmatched junction nucleotides: 5. The CDR3 spans 16 residues. Germline V gene lookup returns CDR1 SEHNR and CDR2 FQNEAQ (reference sequence). The CDR3 loop reads CASSFSSGSSTGELFF. CDR3 nucleotides: TGTGCCAGCAGCTTCTCTAGCGGGAGTAGCACCGGGGAGCTGTTTTTT.

The V and J genes are TRBV19 and TRBJ2-7; 7 nucleotides agree with TRBD1. CDR1 LNHDA and CDR2 SQIVND come from the germline V gene (reference sequence). V lost 3 bases and J lost 0; bases outside the gene matches: 5. The CDR3 is 15 residues long. The CDR3 is CASSIRRDSSYEQYF. The CDR3 DNA is TGTGCCAGTAGTATTCGAAGGGACAGCTCCTACGAGCAGTACTTC.

V is TRBV6-4 and J is TRBJ2-7; D possibly corresponds to TRBD2 (5 bases). Trimming stripped 2 bases from V and 3 bases from J, with 17 bases between. CDR3 length equals 16 residues. CDR1 is MRHNA and CDR2 is SNTAGT in the germline V gene. CDR3 loop: CASSDTPAGGGYEQYF. The CDR3 bases are TGTGCCAGCAGTGACACCCCGGCAGGAGGCGGCTACGAGCAGTACTTC.

The chain employs TRBV29-1 and TRBJ1-1; D is ambiguous. The CDR3 is 15 residues long. V lost 3 bases and J 0 bases, leaving 14 bases between the germline ends. CDR1 SQVTM and CDR2 ANQGSEA come from the germline V gene. CDR3 sequence reads: CSVEGGFRMNTEAFF. DNA for the CDR3: TGCAGCGTTGAGGGTGGATTCCGCATGAACACTGAAGCTTTCTTT. Variable domain in full (rest from reference TRBV29-1 and TRBJ1-1): SAVISQKPSRDICQRGTSLTIQCQVDSQVTMMFWYRQQPGQSLTLIATANQGSEATYESGFVIDKFPISRPNLTFSTLTVSNMSPEDSSIYLCSVEGGFRMNTEAFFGQGTRLTVV.

The V gene is TRBV9, the J gene TRBJ2-7; D gene ambiguous. V dropped 4 bases and J dropped 3 bases, with 14 bases sitting between them. The CDR3 is 14 amino acids. Germline CDR1 is SGDLS and CDR2 is YYNGEE. CDR3 region: CASSPKSGDYEQYF. DNA of the CDR3: TGTGCCAGCAGCCCCAAGTCGGGTGACTACGAGCAGTACTTC.

This chain links TRBV28 with TRBJ2-6; D may be TRBD1 or TRBD2 (6 bases each). The CDR3 runs to 21 residues. Per germline, CDR1 MDHEN and CDR2 SYDVKM. V was cut by 6 bases and J by 0 bases, with 27 bases left in between. The CDR3 nucleotides are TGTGCCAGCAGCCCACCCCTCCTCGGGGGCCCACCCGACTCTGGGGCCAACGTCCTGACTTTC. This encodes CASSPPLLGGPPDSGANVLTF.